Listed below are T cell receptor beta chains from one sample, sequenced in a study of T-cell memory formation after mild COVID-19. One entry per CDR3 protein, called by TCRdb with MiXCR from the 5' RACE reads. The data hold approximately 560,000 distinct CDR3 sequences, with around a sixth observed a single time. Material for sequencing was PBMCs or a T cell subset sorted from them (not recorded which). The receptors come from an adult woman who had mild COVID-19 (a few samples of this study predate the infection). Cell type and time point are not known. Each CDR3 is given with its conserved first and last residue. D genes are given only for firm matches. Rows may omit the clone size; those that give it use once, few, many or a size class.

J gene,D gene,clone size,V gene,CDR3 protein,CDR3 DNA
TRBJ1-2,TRBD1,few,TRBV7-2,CASSPGTGFIRGYTF,TGTGCCAGCAGCCCAGGGACAGGGTTTATCCGGGGCTACACCTTC
TRBJ1-1,.,.,TRBV29-1,CSVDGEGGMNTEAFF,TGCAGCGTTGATGGGGAGGGGGGAATGAACACTGAAGCTTTCTTT
TRBJ2-7,.,.,TRBV7-9,CASSFGGSEQYF,TGTGCCAGCAGCTTCGGAGGATCCGAGCAGTACTTC
TRBJ2-7,TRBD2,many,TRBV6-5,CASSPTGGSSYEQYF,TGTGCCAGCAGCCCAACGGGGGGGAGCTCCTACGAGCAGTACTTC
TRBJ1-1,.,.,TRBV7-9,CASSLVGGQERAFF,TGTGCCAGCAGCTTAGTGGGGGGCCAGGAGAGAGCTTTCTTT
TRBJ1-1,TRBD1,few,TRBV18,CASSLSQGAKPEAFF,TGTGCCAGCTCACTTTCACAGGGGGCTAAGCCTGAAGCTTTCTTT
TRBJ2-1,TRBD2,.,TRBV11-3,CASSSPGLATYNEQFF,TGTGCCAGCAGCTCCCCGGGACTAGCGACTTACAATGAGCAGTTCTTC
TRBJ2-7,TRBD2,.,TRBV10-3,CAISEGGGRTYEQYF,TGTGCCATCAGTGAGGGCGGCGGGAGGACCTACGAGCAGTACTTC
TRBJ2-7,TRBD2,.,TRBV5-4,CASSLGLAGGLEQYF,TGTGCCAGCAGCCTCGGACTAGCGGGGGGGCTCGAGCAGTACTTC
TRBJ2-5,TRBD2,few,TRBV20-1,CSVGGAGGLKTQYF,TGCAGTGTTGGGGGCGCGGGGGGCCTTAAGACCCAGTACTTC
TRBJ2-7,.,many,TRBV5-1,CASSSMTAYEQYF,TGCGCCAGCAGCTCCATGACGGCCTACGAGCAGTACTTC
TRBJ2-7,.,.,TRBV6-6,CASRTGPSYEQYF,TGTGCCAGCCGGACCGGGCCATCCTACGAGCAGTACTTC
TRBJ2-2,.,few,TRBV6-2/TRBV6-3,CASSFTYTQGQVRTGELFF,TGTGCCAGCAGTTTCACCTATACCCAGGGCCAGGTGCGCACCGGGGAGCTGTTTTTT
TRBJ2-4,TRBD2,few,TRBV7-9,CASSLGTSGKNIQYF,TGTGCCAGCAGCTTAGGAACTAGCGGGAAAAACATTCAGTACTTC
TRBJ1-2,.,.,TRBV27,CASSTGGASYTF,TGTGCCAGCAGCACAGGTGGGGCTAGCTACACCTTC
TRBJ2-1,.,.,TRBV18,CASSPIAEQFF,TGTGCCAGCTCACCAATAGCAGAGCAGTTCTTC
TRBJ2-5,TRBD2,few,TRBV20-1,CSAWGREELQETQYF,TGCAGTGCTTGGGGGCGGGAGGAACTCCAAGAGACCCAGTACTTC
TRBJ1-2,TRBD1,few,TRBV12-3/TRBV12-4,CASTGTGAYYGYTF,TGTGCCAGCACTGGGACAGGAGCCTACTATGGCTACACCTTC
TRBJ2-7,.,few,TRBV7-6,CASSLGSLTDYEQYF,TGTGCCAGCAGCTTAGGGTCCCTAACAGACTACGAGCAGTACTTC
TRBJ1-2,.,.,TRBV4-1,CASSQDVAGAGWAGYTF,TGCGCCAGCAGCCAAGATGTAGCTGGGGCAGGGTGGGCTGGCTACACCTTC
TRBJ1-5,TRBD1,few,TRBV27,CASKDGGTGGDQPQHF,TGTGCCAGCAAGGACGGCGGGACAGGGGGCGACCAGCCCCAGCATTTT
TRBJ1-2,.,many,TRBV7-2,CASSPTASYGYTF,TGTGCCAGCAGCCCCACGGCCAGCTATGGCTACACCTTC
TRBJ1-1,.,few,TRBV6-5,CASSYLPARTEAFF,TGTGCCAGCAGTTACTTACCGGCGCGCACTGAAGCTTTCTTT
TRBJ1-1,.,.,TRBV7-2,CASGLTELNTEAFF,TGTGCCAGCGGCCTGACAGAATTGAACACTGAAGCTTTCTTT
TRBJ2-7,.,many,TRBV7-9,CASSLAGAPYEQYF,TGTGCCAGCAGCTTAGCGGGGGCCCCCTACGAGCAGTACTTC
TRBJ2-5,TRBD2,.,TRBV4-3,CASSQGIAGPRETQYF,TGCGCCAGCAGCCAAGGGATAGCGGGGCCCCGAGAGACCCAGTACTTC
TRBJ2-1,.,few,TRBV24-1,CATSDHWTEKHNEQFF,TGTGCCACCAGTGATCACTGGACTGAGAAACACAATGAGCAGTTCTTC
TRBJ2-3,TRBD2,few,TRBV20-1,CSARDLRASGYTDTQYF,TGCAGTGCTAGAGATTTGCGGGCTAGCGGATACACAGATACGCAGTATTTT
TRBJ2-7,.,.,TRBV15,CATSIWTAPYEQYF,TGTGCCACCAGCATATGGACGGCCCCCTACGAGCAGTACTTC
TRBJ2-7,TRBD2,.,TRBV29-1,CSVRTSGSYEQYF,TGCAGCGTTAGGACTAGCGGCTCCTACGAGCAGTACTTC
TRBJ1-6,.,few,TRBV27,CASKGGDNSPLHF,TGTGCCAGCAAGGGGGGAGATAATTCACCCCTCCACTTT
TRBJ1-1,TRBD1,.,TRBV5-8,CASSLYGQGMTEAFF,TGTGCCAGCAGCTTGTATGGACAGGGGATGACTGAAGCTTTCTTT
TRBJ2-7,.,once,TRBV19,CASSLVIFHEQYF,TGTGCCAGTAGTTTAGTCATCTTCCACGAGCAGTACTTC
TRBJ2-7,TRBD1,.,TRBV29-1,CSVEEGRDRDYEQYF,TGCAGCGTTGAAGAGGGCCGGGACAGGGACTACGAGCAGTACTTC
TRBJ2-3,TRBD1,.,TRBV2,CASSADRGYTDTQYF,TGTGCCAGCAGTGCGGACAGGGGTTACACAGATACGCAGTATTTT
TRBJ2-3,TRBD1,many,TRBV9,CASSVAATGVVDTQYF,TGTGCCAGCAGCGTCGCCGCGACAGGGGTTGTGGATACGCAGTATTTT
TRBJ2-3,TRBD2,few,TRBV5-6,CASSWKTSGKADTQYF,TGTGCCAGCAGCTGGAAGACTAGCGGGAAAGCGGATACGCAGTATTTT
TRBJ2-2,.,.,TRBV7-2,CASTRQSPTGELFF,TGTGCCAGCACCCGACAGTCGCCCACCGGGGAGCTGTTTTTT
TRBJ1-1,TRBD1,few,TRBV10-3,CAITGTGKNTEAFF,TGTGCCATCACCGGGACAGGGAAGAACACTGAAGCTTTCTTT
TRBJ2-3,.,many,TRBV18,CASSPGGRTTDTQYF,TGTGCCAGCTCACCGGGGGGCAGGACGACAGATACGCAGTATTTT
TRBJ2-5,.,.,TRBV12-3/TRBV12-4,CASSLERPGEGTQYF,TGTGCCAGCAGTTTGGAGCGCCCGGGAGAGGGGACCCAGTACTTC
TRBJ2-1,.,.,TRBV2,CASRFRLPYNEQFF,TGTGCCAGCAGGTTCAGGTTACCCTACAATGAGCAGTTCTTC
TRBJ2-5,.,.,TRBV29-1,CSVVFVDRQTQYF,TGCAGCGTTGTGTTCGTGGACAGACAGACCCAGTACTTC
TRBJ1-6,TRBD1,few,TRBV20-1,CSAREEGAYNSPLHF,TGCAGTGCTAGGGAGGAGGGGGCGTATAATTCACCCCTCCACTTT
TRBJ2-5,.,.,TRBV30,CAWSVLLGQYF,TGTGCCTGGAGTGTATTGTTGGGCCAGTACTTC
TRBJ1-4,TRBD1,.,TRBV12-3/TRBV12-4,CASRNRDRVREKLIF,TGTGCCAGCAGAAACCGGGACAGGGTCCGGGAAAAACTGATTTTT
TRBJ2-2,.,few,TRBV19,CASSGKTVTGELFF,TGTGCCAGTAGTGGGAAGACAGTCACCGGGGAGCTGTTTTTT
TRBJ2-3,TRBD2,.,TRBV27,CASSSRTSGTDTQYF,TGTGCCAGCAGTTCCCGGACTAGCGGGACAGATACGCAGTATTTT
TRBJ2-1,.,few,TRBV7-8,CASSFGFSAGISYNEQFF,TGTGCCAGCAGTTTCGGTTTCTCGGCGGGGATCTCCTACAATGAGCAGTTCTTC
TRBJ2-7,TRBD2,.,TRBV5-4,CASSARTSGSEQYF,TGTGCCAGCAGCGCCCGGACTAGCGGGAGCGAGCAGTACTTC
TRBJ1-1,.,few,TRBV29-1,CSVVMGARGTEAFF,TGCAGCGTTGTGATGGGGGCCCGAGGGACTGAAGCTTTCTTT
TRBJ2-7,TRBD1,.,TRBV7-3,CASSRWGQSQEQYF,TGTGCCAGCAGCCGATGGGGACAGTCGCAGGAGCAGTACTTC
TRBJ2-7,.,few,TRBV2,CAILPKEGSGAYEQYF,TGTGCCATCCTGCCCAAGGAAGGGTCGGGCGCCTACGAGCAGTACTTC